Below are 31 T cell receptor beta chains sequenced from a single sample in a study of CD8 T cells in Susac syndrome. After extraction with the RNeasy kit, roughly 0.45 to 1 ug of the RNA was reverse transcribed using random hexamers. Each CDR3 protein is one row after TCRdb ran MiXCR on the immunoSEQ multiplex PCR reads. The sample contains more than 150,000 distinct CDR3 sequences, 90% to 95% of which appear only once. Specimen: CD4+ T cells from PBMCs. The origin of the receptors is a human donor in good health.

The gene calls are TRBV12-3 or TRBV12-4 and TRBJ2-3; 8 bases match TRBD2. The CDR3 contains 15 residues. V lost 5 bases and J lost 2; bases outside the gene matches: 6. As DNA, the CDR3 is TGTGCCAGCAGTCCAGTAGCGGGGTTCACAGATACGCAGTATTTT. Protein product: CASSPVAGFTDTQYF.

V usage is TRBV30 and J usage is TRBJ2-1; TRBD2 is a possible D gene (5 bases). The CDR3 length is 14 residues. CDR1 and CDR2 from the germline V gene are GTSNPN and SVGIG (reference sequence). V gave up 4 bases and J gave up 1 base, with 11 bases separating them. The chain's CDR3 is CAWKISGSYNEQFF. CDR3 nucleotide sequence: TGTGCCTGGAAGATAAGCGGATCCTACAATGAGCAGTTCTTC. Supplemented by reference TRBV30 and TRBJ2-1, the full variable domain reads SQTIHQWPATLVQPVGSPLSLECTVEGTSNPNLYWYRQAAGRGLQLLFYSVGIGQISSEVPQNLSASRPQDRQFILSSKKLLLSDSGFYLCAWKISGSYNEQFFGPGTRLTVL.

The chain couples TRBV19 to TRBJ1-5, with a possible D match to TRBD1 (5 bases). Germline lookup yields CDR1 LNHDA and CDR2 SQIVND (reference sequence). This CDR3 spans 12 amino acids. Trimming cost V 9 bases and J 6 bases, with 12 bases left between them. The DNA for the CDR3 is TGTGCCAGCTCCGACGGGGGTCAGCCCCAGCATTTT. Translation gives CASSDGGQPQHF.

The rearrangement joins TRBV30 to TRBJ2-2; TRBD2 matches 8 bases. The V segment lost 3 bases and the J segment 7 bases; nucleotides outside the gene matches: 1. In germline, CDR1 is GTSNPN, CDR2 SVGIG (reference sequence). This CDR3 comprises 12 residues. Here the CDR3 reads CAWRRGVGELFF. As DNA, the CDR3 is TGTGCCTGGAGGCGGGGGGTCGGGGAGCTGTTTTTT.

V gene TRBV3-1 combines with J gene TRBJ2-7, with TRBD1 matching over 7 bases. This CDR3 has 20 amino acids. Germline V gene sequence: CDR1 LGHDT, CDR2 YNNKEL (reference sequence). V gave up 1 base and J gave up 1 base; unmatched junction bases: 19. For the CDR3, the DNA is TGTGCCAGCAGCCAAGCCCCAGGGGGAAGCTTTTTTGGTTTATCCTACGAGCAGTACTTC. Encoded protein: CASSQAPGGSFFGLSYEQYF.

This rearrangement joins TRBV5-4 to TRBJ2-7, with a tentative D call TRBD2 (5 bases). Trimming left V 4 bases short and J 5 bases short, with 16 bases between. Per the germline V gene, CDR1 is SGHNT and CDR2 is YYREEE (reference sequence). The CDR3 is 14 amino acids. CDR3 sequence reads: CASSPGGSLHEQYF. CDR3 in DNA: TGTGCCAGCAGCCCCGGTGGGAGTTTGCACGAGCAGTACTTC. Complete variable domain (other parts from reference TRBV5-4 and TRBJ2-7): ETGVTQSPTHLIKTRGQQVTLRCSSQSGHNTVSWYQQALGQGPQFIFQYYREEENGRGNFPPRFSGLQFPNYSSELNVNALELDDSALYLCASSPGGSLHEQYFGPGTRLTVT.

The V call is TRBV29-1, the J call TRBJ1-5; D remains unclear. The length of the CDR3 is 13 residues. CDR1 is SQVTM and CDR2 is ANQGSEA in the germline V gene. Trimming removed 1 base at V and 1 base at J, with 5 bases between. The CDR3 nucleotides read TGCAGCGTTGAAGTGGCGAGCAATCAGCCCCAGCATTTT. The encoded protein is CSVEVASNQPQHF.

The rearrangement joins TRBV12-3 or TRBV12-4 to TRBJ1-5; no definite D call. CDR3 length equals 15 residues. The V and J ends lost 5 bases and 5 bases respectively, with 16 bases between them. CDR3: CASSPEPSSYQPQHF. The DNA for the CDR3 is TGTGCCAGCAGTCCCGAACCCTCGTCTTATCAGCCCCAGCATTTT.

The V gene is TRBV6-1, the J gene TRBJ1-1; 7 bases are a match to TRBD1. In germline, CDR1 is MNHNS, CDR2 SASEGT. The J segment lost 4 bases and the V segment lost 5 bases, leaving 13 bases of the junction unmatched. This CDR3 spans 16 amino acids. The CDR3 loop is CASSPLLTGSGTEAFF. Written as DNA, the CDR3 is TGTGCCAGCAGTCCTCTCTTGACAGGGTCTGGCACTGAAGCTTTCTTT.

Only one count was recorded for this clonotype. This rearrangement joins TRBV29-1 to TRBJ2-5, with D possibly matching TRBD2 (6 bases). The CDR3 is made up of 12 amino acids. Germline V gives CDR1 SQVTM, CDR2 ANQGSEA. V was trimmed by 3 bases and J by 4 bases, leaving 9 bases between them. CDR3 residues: CSVDRGSETQYF. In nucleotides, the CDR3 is TGCAGCGTTGATCGGGGGTCAGAGACCCAGTACTTC.

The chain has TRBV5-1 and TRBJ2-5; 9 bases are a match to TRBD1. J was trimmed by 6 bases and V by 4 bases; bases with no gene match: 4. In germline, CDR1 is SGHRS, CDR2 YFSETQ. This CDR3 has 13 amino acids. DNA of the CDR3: TGCGCCAGCAGCGGCACAGGGGGCAAGACCCAGTACTTC. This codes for CASSGTGGKTQYF.

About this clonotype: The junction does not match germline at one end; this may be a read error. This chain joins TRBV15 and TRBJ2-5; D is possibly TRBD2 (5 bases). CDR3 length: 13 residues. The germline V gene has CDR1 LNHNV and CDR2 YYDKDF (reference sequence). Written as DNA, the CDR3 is TGTGCCACCAGCATCGATCGGGATCCCCTTAGGGACTTC. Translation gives CATSIDRDPLRDF. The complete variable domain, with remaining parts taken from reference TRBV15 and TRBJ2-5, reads DAMVIQNPRYQVTQFGKPVTLSCSQTLNHNVMYWYQQKSSQAPKLLFHYYDKDFNNEADTPDNFQSRRPNTSFCFLDIRSPGLGDTAMYLCATSIDRDPLRDFGPGTRLLVL.

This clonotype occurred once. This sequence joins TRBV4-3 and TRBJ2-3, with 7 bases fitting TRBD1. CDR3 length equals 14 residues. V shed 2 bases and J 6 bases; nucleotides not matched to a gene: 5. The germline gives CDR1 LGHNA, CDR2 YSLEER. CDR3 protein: CASSQLQGFDTQYF. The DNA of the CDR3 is TGCGCCAGCAGCCAATTACAGGGGTTCGATACGCAGTATTTT.

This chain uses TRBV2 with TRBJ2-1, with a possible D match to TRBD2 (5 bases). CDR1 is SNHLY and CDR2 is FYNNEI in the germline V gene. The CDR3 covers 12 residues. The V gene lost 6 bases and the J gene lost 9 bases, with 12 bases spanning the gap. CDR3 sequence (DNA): TGTGCCAGCAGGAGGGTAATCACTGAGCAGTTCTTC. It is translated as CASRRVITEQFF.

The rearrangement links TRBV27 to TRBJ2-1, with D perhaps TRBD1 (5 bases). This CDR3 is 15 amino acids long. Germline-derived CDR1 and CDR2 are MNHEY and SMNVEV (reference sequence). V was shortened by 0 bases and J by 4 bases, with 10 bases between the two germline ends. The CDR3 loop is CASSLSRPGYNEQFF. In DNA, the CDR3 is TGTGCCAGCAGTTTATCGAGGCCAGGGTACAATGAGCAGTTCTTC.

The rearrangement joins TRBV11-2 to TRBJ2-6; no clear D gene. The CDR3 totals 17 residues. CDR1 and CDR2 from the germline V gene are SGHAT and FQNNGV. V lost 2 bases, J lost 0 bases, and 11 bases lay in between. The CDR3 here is CASSLQVISSGANVLTF. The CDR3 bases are TGTGCCAGCAGCTTACAGGTTATAAGCTCTGGGGCCAACGTCCTGACTTTC.

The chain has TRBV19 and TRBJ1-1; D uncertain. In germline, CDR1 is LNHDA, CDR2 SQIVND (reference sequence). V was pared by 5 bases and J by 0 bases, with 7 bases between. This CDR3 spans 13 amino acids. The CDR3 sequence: CASSVLMNTEAFF. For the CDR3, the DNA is TGTGCCAGTAGTGTACTCATGAACACTGAAGCTTTCTTT.

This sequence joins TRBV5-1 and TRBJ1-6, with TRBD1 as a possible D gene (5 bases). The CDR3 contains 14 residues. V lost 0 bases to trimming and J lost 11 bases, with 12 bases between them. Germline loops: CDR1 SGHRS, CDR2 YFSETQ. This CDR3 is CASSLDRSATPLHF. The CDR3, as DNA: TGCGCCAGCAGCTTGGACAGGAGTGCCACACCCCTCCACTTT.

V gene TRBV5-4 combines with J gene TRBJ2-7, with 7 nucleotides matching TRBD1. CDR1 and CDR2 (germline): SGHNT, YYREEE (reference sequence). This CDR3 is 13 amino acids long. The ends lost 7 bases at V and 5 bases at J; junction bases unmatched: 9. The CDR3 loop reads CASRSTGSNEQYF. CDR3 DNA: TGTGCCAGCCGATCGACAGGGTCGAACGAGCAGTACTTC.

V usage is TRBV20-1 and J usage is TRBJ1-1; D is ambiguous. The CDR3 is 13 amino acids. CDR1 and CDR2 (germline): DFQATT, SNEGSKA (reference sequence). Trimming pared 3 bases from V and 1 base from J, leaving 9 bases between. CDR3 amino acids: CSARAGANTEAFF. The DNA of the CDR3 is TGCAGTGCTAGGGCAGGAGCGAACACTGAAGCTTTCTTT.

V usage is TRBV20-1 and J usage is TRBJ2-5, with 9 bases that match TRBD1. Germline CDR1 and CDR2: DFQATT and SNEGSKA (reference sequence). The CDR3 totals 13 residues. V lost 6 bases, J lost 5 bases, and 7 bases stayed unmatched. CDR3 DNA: TGCAGTGCAACCGGACAGGGGCTGGAGACCCAGTACTTC. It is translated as CSATGQGLETQYF.

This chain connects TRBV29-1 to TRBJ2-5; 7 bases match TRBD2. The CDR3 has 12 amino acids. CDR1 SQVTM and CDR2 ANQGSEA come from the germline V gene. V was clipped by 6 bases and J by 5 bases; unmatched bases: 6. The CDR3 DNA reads TGCAGCGTGACTGACGGGGGGGAGACCCAGTACTTC. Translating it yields CSVTDGGETQYF. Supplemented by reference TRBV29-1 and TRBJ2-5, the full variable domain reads SAVISQKPSRDICQRGTSLTIQCQVDSQVTMMFWYRQQPGQSLTLIATANQGSEATYESGFVIDKFPISRPNLTFSTLTVSNMSPEDSSIYLCSVTDGGETQYFGPGTRLLVL.

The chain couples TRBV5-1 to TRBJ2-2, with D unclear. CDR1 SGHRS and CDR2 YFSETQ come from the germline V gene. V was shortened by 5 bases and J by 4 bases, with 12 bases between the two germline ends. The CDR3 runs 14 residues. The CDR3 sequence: CASSRTLLTGELFF. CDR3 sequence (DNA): TGCGCCAGCAGTAGAACCCTCCTCACCGGGGAGCTGTTTTTT.

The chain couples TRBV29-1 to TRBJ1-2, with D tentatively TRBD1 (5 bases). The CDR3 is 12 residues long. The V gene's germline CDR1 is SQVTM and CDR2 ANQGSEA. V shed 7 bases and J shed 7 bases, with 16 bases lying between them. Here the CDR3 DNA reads TGCAGCGGGGGACGGGAGAACATTGGCTACACCTTC. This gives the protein CSGGRENIGYTF. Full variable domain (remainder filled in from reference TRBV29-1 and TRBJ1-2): SAVISQKPSRDICQRGTSLTIQCQVDSQVTMMFWYRQQPGQSLTLIATANQGSEATYESGFVIDKFPISRPNLTFSTLTVSNMSPEDSSIYLCSGGRENIGYTFGSGTRLTVV.

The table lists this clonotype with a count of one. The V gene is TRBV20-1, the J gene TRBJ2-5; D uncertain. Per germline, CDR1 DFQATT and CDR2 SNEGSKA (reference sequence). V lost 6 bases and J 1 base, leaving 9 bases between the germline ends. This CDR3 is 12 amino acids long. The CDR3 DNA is TGCAGTGCCATCGGGTCCCAAGAGACCCAGTACTTC. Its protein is CSAIGSQETQYF.

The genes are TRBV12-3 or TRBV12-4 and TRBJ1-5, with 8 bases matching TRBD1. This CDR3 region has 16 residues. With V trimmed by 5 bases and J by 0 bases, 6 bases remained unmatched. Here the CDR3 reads CASSLKTGASNQPQHF. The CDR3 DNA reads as TGTGCCAGCAGTCTTAAGACAGGGGCTAGCAATCAGCCCCAGCATTTT.

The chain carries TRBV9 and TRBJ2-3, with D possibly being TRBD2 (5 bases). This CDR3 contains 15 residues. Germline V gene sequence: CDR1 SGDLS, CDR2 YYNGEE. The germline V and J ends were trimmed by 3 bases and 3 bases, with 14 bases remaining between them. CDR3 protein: CASSAPTSGTDTQYF. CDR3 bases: TGTGCCAGCAGCGCCCCCACGTCGGGGACAGATACGCAGTATTTT.

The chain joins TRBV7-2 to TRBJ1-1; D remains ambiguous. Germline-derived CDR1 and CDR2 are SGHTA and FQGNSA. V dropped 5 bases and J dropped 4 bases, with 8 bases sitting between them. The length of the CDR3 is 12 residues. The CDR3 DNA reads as TGTGCCAGCAGCCAACTCGGCACTGAAGCTTTCTTT. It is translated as CASSQLGTEAFF.

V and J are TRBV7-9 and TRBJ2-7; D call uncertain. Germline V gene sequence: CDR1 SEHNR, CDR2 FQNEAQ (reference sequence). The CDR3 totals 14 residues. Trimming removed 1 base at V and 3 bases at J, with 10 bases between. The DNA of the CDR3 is TGTGCCAGCAGCTTAGTAGATTCTAGCTACGAGCAGTACTTC. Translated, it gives CASSLVDSSYEQYF. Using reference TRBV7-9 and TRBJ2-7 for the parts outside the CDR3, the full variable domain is DTGVSQNPRHKITKRGQNVTFRCDPISEHNRLYWYRQTLGQGPEFLTYFQNEAQLEKSRLLSDRFSAERPKGSFSTLEIQRTEQGDSAMYLCASSLVDSSYEQYFGPGTRLTVT.

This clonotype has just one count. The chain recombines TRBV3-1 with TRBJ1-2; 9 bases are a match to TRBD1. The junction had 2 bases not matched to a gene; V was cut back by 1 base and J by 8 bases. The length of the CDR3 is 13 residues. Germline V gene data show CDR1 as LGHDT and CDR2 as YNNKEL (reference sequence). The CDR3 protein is CASSQGTGEGYTF. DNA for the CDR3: TGTGCCAGCAGCCAAGGGACAGGGGAAGGCTACACCTTC.

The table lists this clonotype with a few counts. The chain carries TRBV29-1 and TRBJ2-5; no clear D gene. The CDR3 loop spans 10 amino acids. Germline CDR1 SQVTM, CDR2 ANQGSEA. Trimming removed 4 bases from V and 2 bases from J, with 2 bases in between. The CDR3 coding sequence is TGCAGCGTTGTTCAAGAGACCCAGTACTTC. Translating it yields CSVVQETQYF.